One T cell receptor beta chain is described in this entry. Its specificity is not known. This sample is drawn from a study of T cell clonotyping in hematopoietic cell transplantation. Background on the study: Cytoreduction preceded collection of pretransplant recipient samples. Notes on the study in general: Recipient TCR diversity dropped after transplant; expanded clonotypes rose from day 30 to 180.

The protocol was immunoSEQ multiplex PCR, while the TCRdb copy is restricted to in-frame clones and leaves out a portion. The repertoire has some 30,000 clones, around 70% of them found once; the top ten carry roughly 6.2%. Time point here: recipient sample about 28 days before transplant, after cytoreduction. The V and J ends lost 5 bases and 6 bases respectively, with 14 bases between them. The CDR3 totals 14 residues. Germline CDR1 reads SGHNT; CDR2 reads YENEEA. The chain joins TRBV11-3 to TRBJ2-1, with D tentatively TRBD1 (5 bases). Material: peripheral blood mononuclear cells, obtained before stem cell transplant. The sequence came from a man between 45 and 60 years old with myelodysplastic syndrome. Some clones in this sample may be carry-over from other donors' samples. The CDR3 nucleotides are TGTGCCAGCAGCCTACCGGTGGGGCGCAATGAGCAGTTCTTC. This gives the protein CASSLPVGRNEQFF.